The TCR beta chain under discussion was sequenced for a study of shared clonotypes between healthy human individuals. In its sample, this clone was seen many times. Measured with immunoSEQ multiplex PCR; TCRdb has only the in-frame clones, and not every one. The sample lists about 1.1 million clones, around three quarters occurring once. This CDR3 is built from 9 residues. Germline CDR1 is DFQATT and CDR2 is SNEGSKA (reference sequence). Trimming shortened V by 0 bases and J by 12 bases, and 5 bases separated the two germline ends. This TCR derives from a man aged 18 to 30 in good health. Some clones in this sample may be carry-over from other donors' samples. Sequencing used memory CD4+ T cells from PBMCs. The sample's subset: CD45RA-negative fraction. The V and J genes are TRBV20-1 and TRBJ1-2; D call uncertain. The CDR3 DNA sequence: TGCAGTGCTAGAGATCCCCACACCTTC. Protein sequence: CSARDPHTF.